What follows are 3 T cell receptor beta chains derived from one specimen sequenced in a study of regulatory T cells in long-lasting Graves disease. Time point: persistent/refractory GD, antithyroid drugs over 5 years with positive TRAb. With RNA extracted from PBMCs as input, the TCR library was made. Through Arm-PCR of CDR3 regions and iRepertoire HTBI primers, TCR beta libraries were built. TCRdb re-derived calls from the multiplex PCR reads in MiXCR, one entry per CDR3 protein. The repertoire holds about 300,000 distinct CDR3 sequences, with roughly a fifth as singletons. The source was peripheral blood mononuclear cells (PBMCs), collected when the disease was refractory, from a patient treated with antithyroid drugs. These receptors all stem from a female donor with Graves disease.

The genes are TRBV6-1 and TRBJ2-2; TRBD2 might be the D (5 bases). Germline V gene sequence: CDR1 MNHNS, CDR2 SASEGT. V lost 2 bases and J lost 6, with 19 bases in between. The CDR3 covers 17 residues. Written as DNA, the CDR3 is TGTGCCAGCAGTGAACTAGTTCTGCGGGTGGGCCCCGGGGAGCTGTTTTTT. Its protein product is CASSELVLRVGPGELFF.

This clonotype has a single count. This rearrangement joins TRBV28 to TRBJ1-2; tentative D call: TRBD1 (5 bases). CDR1 and CDR2 from the germline V gene are MDHEN and SYDVKM. Trimming took 7 bases from V and 7 from J, leaving 13 bases between them. The CDR3 has 12 amino acids. DNA of the CDR3: TGTGCCAGCACTCGTGGGGGTTTTGGCTACACCTTC. Residues: CASTRGGFGYTF.

The gene calls are TRBV4-2 and TRBJ2-2; 9 bases are shared with TRBD1. Germline CDR1 LGHNA, CDR2 YNFKEQ. The CDR3 spans 15 residues. The J segment lost 7 bases and the V segment lost 5 bases, leaving 8 bases of the junction unmatched. The CDR3 sequence: CASSSGQGLDGELFF. In DNA, the CDR3 is TGTGCCAGCAGCTCAGGACAGGGGCTCGACGGGGAGCTGTTTTTT.